This entry features one TCR beta chain sequence. What it recognizes is unknown. The sample belongs to a study of T cell responses to AZD1222 COVID-19 vaccine. Study-wide context: Combined were second doses at about 4 or about 12 weeks.

V shed 3 bases and J 10 bases; nucleotides not matched to a gene: 13. Per germline, CDR1 MRHNA and CDR2 SNTAGT. There are 17 residues in the CDR3. Sequenced by immunoSEQ multiplex PCR; TCRdb stores in-frame clones only, minus some. The repertoire includes 100,000 or so clones, just over 85% of them detected once, and around 1.5% sits in the top ten. Study-level results: Among those given AZD1222, only five or six were seropositive at baseline.

This chain connects TRBV6-4 to TRBJ2-1; TRBD1 aligns across 12 bases. The sequence was collected from an adult in good health. The sequences come from peripheral blood, collected on day 0 of AZD1222 vaccination. CDR3 amino acids: CASSDSYRDRGPREQFF. The CDR3, as DNA: TGTGCCAGCAGTGATTCCTACCGGGACAGGGGGCCCCGGGAGCAGTTCTTC.